This TCR beta chain was documented in a study of cytomegalovirus exposure and HLA in healthy donors. This CDR3 has 15 residues. The ends were cut back, 2 bases at V and 1 base at J, with 8 bases in the middle. The germline V gene encodes CDR1 SEHNR and CDR2 FQNEAQ (reference sequence). The table lists this clone with a few counts. No antigen is known for it. Study results and limitations: Published work reported that the classifier diagnosed cytomegalovirus status with high specificity and sensitivity. Specificity for CMV antigens was confirmed in vitro for three of the CMV-associated chains.

PCR primers comprised 60 Vbeta and 13 Jbeta primers. Produced via immunoSEQ multiplex PCR; TCRdb's table is partial and in-frame only. The table lists fewer than 75,000 clones, roughly three quarters of them singletons. Sequenced sample: PBMCs. The V call is TRBV7-9, the J call TRBJ2-2; D ambiguous. The sequence was obtained from a woman in her 30s in good health and CMV-seronegative. CDR3 sequence: CASSLSAVNTGELFF. CDR3 nucleotide sequence: TGTGCCAGCAGCTTATCCGCAGTGAACACCGGGGAGCTGTTTTTT.